The 6 T cell receptor beta chains in this list originate from one sample, sequenced in a study of response to subunit inactivated influenza vaccine. TCRdb redid the calling of the RT-PCR reads with MiXCR, one entry per CDR3 protein. Of a few hundred thousand distinct CDR3 sequences listed, around 7.7% are singletons. Sequenced material: PBMCs from blood, taken about 24 months after vaccination. These receptors came from a man aged 50 to 69 who received an inactivated influenza vaccine.

This chain connects TRBV2 to TRBJ2-1; TRBD1 is a possible D gene (6 bases). Looked up from germline, CDR1 is SNHLY and CDR2 is FYNNEI. The germline V and J ends were trimmed by 6 bases and 1 base, with 13 bases remaining between them. The CDR3 contains 15 residues. For the CDR3, the DNA is TGTGCCAGCAGCCAACAGGGTTTGTCCTACAATGAGCAGTTCTTC. Encoded protein: CASSQQGLSYNEQFF.

This clonotype was seen a few times. CDR3 DNA: TGTGCCAGCAGCCCGCTGGGTGGGGCTAGCACAGATACGCAGTATTTT. This encodes CASSPLGGASTDTQYF. The rearrangement uses TRBV3-1 and TRBJ2-3, with a weak D call TRBD1 (5 bases). Germline CDR1 and CDR2: LGHDT and YNNKEL (reference sequence). The germline V and J ends were trimmed by 4 bases and 0 bases, with 14 bases remaining between them. The CDR3 consists of 16 residues.

This CDR3 reads CASSEGQTGTQYF. The DNA for the CDR3 is TGCGCCAGCAGCGAGGGACAGACGGGTACGCAGTATTTT. This chain links TRBV5-1 with TRBJ2-3; 7 bases match TRBD1. CDR3 length: 13 residues. Germline trimming cut 4 bases from V and 8 bases from J; bases unmatched to any gene: 7. Germline CDR1 reads SGHRS; CDR2 reads YFSETQ.

In this sample, this clonotype turned up a few times. The chain combines TRBV7-8 with TRBJ2-1, with D hard to call. CDR3 size: 15 residues. Per the germline V gene, CDR1 is SGHVS and CDR2 is FQNEAQ. Trimming left V 1 base short and J 2 bases short, with 9 bases between. The chain's CDR3 is CASSLDFSAYNEQFF. In DNA, the CDR3 is TGTGCCAGCAGCTTAGATTTTTCGGCCTACAATGAGCAGTTCTTC.

The sample holds many counts of this clonotype. The rearrangement uses TRBV10-3 and TRBJ1-5; perhaps TRBD1 as D (5 bases). CDR1 is ENHRY and CDR2 is SYGVKD in the germline V gene. Between the trimmed V and J ends, which lost 2 bases and 7 bases, there was a span of 12 bases. This CDR3 has 14 amino acids. This CDR3 reads CAISEQGSRQPQHF. CDR3 DNA sequence: TGTGCCATCAGTGAGCAGGGTTCCCGGCAGCCCCAGCATTTT.

The genes are TRBV12-3 or TRBV12-4 and TRBJ1-3; D is unclear. V lost 2 bases and J 2 bases, leaving 7 bases between the germline ends. The CDR3 loop spans 14 amino acids. The CDR3 sequence: CASSLTTAGNTIYF. The CDR3 DNA follows: TGTGCCAGCAGTTTAACCACGGCTGGAAACACCATATATTTT.